The clone carrying this TCR beta chain was found many times. Its target is not known. The length of the CDR3 is 14 residues. Trimming shortened V by 6 bases and J by 2 bases, and 13 bases separated the two germline ends. CDR1 is SNHLY and CDR2 is FYNNEI in the germline V gene. This entry comes from a study of Graves' ophthalmopathy and Graves' hyperthyroidism. Across the whole study: The authors collected peripheral blood at initial diagnosis, before any treatment. The study, taken as a whole, reports: Most expanded clonotypes in thyroid above 0.001 frequency also showed up in blood. Separation of ophthalmopathy from stable hyperthyroidism was achieved by a 13-signature model, at approximately 90% sensitivity and roughly 81% specificity.

Amplified TCR beta CDR3 regions were obtained using RNA transcripts as template. HTBI-primed first-round RT-PCR preceded second-round multiplex PCR. TCRdb fed the multiplex PCR reads into MiXCR, producing one record per CDR3 protein. The data contain roughly 500,000 distinct CDR3 sequences, approximately 15% of them singletons. Clinical symptoms, serum thyroxine, TRAb, thyroid ultrasound and orbital computed tomography formed the basis of diagnosis. This TCR was recovered from a woman aged 25 to 39 with Graves' ophthalmopathy. The chain employs TRBV2 and TRBJ1-1; no clear D. Sequenced sample: blood. CDR3 in DNA: TGTGCCAGCAGGGGGTTGACTCCAAACACTGAAGCTTTCTTT. This gives the protein CASRGLTPNTEAFF.